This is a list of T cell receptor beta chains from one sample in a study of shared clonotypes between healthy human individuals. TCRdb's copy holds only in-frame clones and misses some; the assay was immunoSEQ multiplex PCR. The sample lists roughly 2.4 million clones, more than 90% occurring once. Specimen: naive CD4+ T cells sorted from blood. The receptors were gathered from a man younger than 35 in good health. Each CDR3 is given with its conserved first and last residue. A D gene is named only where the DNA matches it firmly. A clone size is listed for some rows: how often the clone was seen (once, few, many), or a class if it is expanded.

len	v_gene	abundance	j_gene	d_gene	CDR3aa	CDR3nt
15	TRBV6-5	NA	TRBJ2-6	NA	CASSFAVTGANVLTF	TGTGCCAGCAGTTTCGCCGTAACTGGGGCCAACGTCCTGACTTTC
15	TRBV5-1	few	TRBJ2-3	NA	CASSVVSDLTDTQYF	TGCGCCAGCAGCGTGGTTAGCGACCTCACAGATACGCAGTATTTT
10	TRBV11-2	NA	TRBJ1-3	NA	CASRGNTIYF	TGTGCCAGCCGCGGAAACACCATATATTTT
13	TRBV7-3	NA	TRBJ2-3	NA	CASSSSGLDTQYF	TGTGCCAGCAGCTCCTCAGGGTTGGATACGCAGTATTTT
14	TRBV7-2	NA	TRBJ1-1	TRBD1	CASSQDRMNTEAFF	TGTGCCAGCAGCCAGGACAGGATGAACACTGAAGCTTTCTTT
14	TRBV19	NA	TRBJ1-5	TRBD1	CASKQGVGVQPQHF	TGTGCCAGTAAACAGGGGGTGGGGGTTCAGCCCCAGCATTTT
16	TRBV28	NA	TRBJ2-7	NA	CASSPLGRISSYEQYF	TGTGCCAGCAGTCCCCTAGGACGGATAAGCTCCTACGAGCAGTACTTC
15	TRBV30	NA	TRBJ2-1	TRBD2	CAWSITSGRTVEQFF	TGTGCCTGGAGCATTACTAGCGGGAGAACCGTTGAGCAGTTCTTC
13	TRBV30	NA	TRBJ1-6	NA	CAWKPSGVSPLHF	TGTGCCTGGAAGCCAAGTGGGGTTTCACCCCTCCACTTT
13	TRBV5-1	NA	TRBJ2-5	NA	CASSPDRQETQYF	TGCGCCAGCAGCCCAGACAGGCAAGAGACCCAGTACTTC
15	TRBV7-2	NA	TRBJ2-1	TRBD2	CASSQAGTRFGEQFF	TGTGCCAGCAGCCAGGCAGGGACTAGGTTCGGTGAGCAGTTCTTC
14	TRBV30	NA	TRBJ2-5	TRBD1	CAWSRGGGMETQYF	TGTGCCTGGAGCCGAGGGGGCGGAATGGAGACCCAGTACTTC
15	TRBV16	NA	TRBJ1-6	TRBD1	CASSVRQGFISPLHF	TGTGCCAGCAGCGTTCGACAGGGGTTCATTTCACCCCTCCACTTT
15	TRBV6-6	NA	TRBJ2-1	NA	CASSHAAPKRNEQFF	TGTGCCAGCAGCCACGCGGCCCCTAAAAGGAATGAGCAGTTCTTC
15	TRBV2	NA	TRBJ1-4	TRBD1	CASIGPGTENEKLFF	TGTGCCAGTATCGGTCCCGGGACAGAGAATGAAAAACTGTTTTTT
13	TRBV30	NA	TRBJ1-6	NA	CAWSAGTSGPLHF	TGTGCCTGGAGTGCCGGGACTTCGGGGCCCCTCCACTTT
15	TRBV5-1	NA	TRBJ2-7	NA	CASSLAGGGTYEQYF	TGCGCCAGCAGCTTGGCCGGGGGTGGAACCTACGAGCAGTACTTC
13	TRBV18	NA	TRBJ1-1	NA	CASSPPSQGKAFF	TGTGCCAGCTCACCACCGTCGCAGGGGAAAGCTTTCTTT